This TCR beta chain was identified in a study of T cells in Graves' hyperthyroidism and ophthalmopathy. Study findings and constraints: A model of 13 V-J features distinguished ophthalmopathy from stable hyperthyroidism. The majority of expanded thyroid clonotypes above 0.001 also appeared in blood.

Diagnoses were made from clinical symptoms, serum measures (thyroxine and TRAb), thyroid ultrasound and orbital computed tomography. TCR beta CDR3 sequences were amplified from RNA transcripts. Primed by the HTBI set, a first-round RT-PCR was run on the TCR CDR3. TCRdb re-derived calls from the multiplex PCR reads in MiXCR, one entry per CDR3 protein. The sample yields 350,000 to 450,000 distinct CDR3 sequences, over 13% seen once. Worth noting for this clonotype: What it binds is not known.

The ends lost 5 bases at V and 4 bases at J; junction bases unmatched: 11. The CDR3 totals 16 residues. The sample consisted of blood. This receptor was obtained from a man aged 45 to 65 with Graves' ophthalmopathy. V gene TRBV12-3 or TRBV12-4 combines with J gene TRBJ2-5, with 9 bases that match TRBD2. DNA for the CDR3: TGTGCCAGCAGTCGGGGGCGGGGGGGCGGGGCAGAGACCCAGTACTTC. It is translated as CASSRGRGGGAETQYF.